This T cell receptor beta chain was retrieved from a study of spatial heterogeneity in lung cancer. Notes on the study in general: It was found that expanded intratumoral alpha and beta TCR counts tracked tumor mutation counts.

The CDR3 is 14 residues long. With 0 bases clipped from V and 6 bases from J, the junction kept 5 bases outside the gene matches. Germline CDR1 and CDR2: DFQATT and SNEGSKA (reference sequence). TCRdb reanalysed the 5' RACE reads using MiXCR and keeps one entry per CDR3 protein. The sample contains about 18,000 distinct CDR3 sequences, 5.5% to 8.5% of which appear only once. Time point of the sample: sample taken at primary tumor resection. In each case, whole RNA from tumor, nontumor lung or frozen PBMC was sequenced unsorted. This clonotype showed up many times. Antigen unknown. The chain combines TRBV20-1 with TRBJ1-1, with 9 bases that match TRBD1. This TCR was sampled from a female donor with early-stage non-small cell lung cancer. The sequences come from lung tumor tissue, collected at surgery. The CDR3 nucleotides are TGCAGTGCTAGAGAAGGGACAGGGATCTCTGAAGCTTTCTTT. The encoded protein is CSAREGTGISEAFF.